This T cell receptor (beta chain) originates from a study of blood T cell repertoires in COVID-19. At the level of the study: Sites across the United States, Italy and Spain contributed samples from acute and convalescent COVID-19.

Clones were sequenced by immunoSEQ multiplex PCR, and TCRdb holds only the in-frame ones, with some missing. The sample contains under 65,000 clones, about nine tenths of which appear only once. This receptor was identified in a woman of 80 years or more with COVID-19, enrolled during active disease. The sample comprised peripheral blood.

The CDR3 DNA sequence: TGTGCCAGCAGCCGCCTACTAGCGGGGGGAACTAGCACAGATACGCAGTATTTT. Encoded protein: CASSRLLAGGTSTDTQYF. The chain carries TRBV7-9 and TRBJ2-3; 12 positions agree with TRBD2. CDR1 is SEHNR, CDR2 FQNEAQ, per germline (reference sequence). V dropped 5 bases and J dropped 0; count of bases not matched to a gene: 9. This CDR3 is 18 amino acids long.